Each of the 30 T cell receptor beta chains below was sequenced from the same sample in a study of blood T cell repertoires in COVID-19 (dated by TCRdb to about 2020). The library came from the immunoSEQ multiplex PCR assay. TCRdb took over this immuneACCESS table, retaining in-frame rearrangements with V and J assigned. Such tables are incomplete; in checked studies, under half of the missing clones stem from an unresolved V gene, and the remainder is unexplained. The sample table records approximately 170,000 clones; about nine tenths of these occur just once. The biggest ten clones account for around 3.3% of the sample. The sample taken for sequencing was peripheral blood. The receptors derive from a man between 65 and 85 years old with acute or convalescent COVID-19.

The V call is TRBV5-1, the J call TRBJ1-2; 7 bases align to TRBD1. The J segment lost 4 bases and the V segment lost 4 bases, leaving 7 bases of the junction unmatched. CDR1 is SGHRS, CDR2 YFSETQ, per germline. The CDR3 is made up of 14 amino acids. DNA for the CDR3: TGCGCCAGCAGCCCGGGGACAGCGGGCTATGGCTACACCTTC. As protein: CASSPGTAGYGYTF. The full variable domain, its missing parts supplied by reference TRBV5-1 and TRBJ1-2, is KAGVTQTPRYLIKTRGQQVTLSCSPISGHRSVSWYQQTPGQGLQFLFEYFSETQRNKGNFPGRFSGRQFSNSRSEMNVSTLELGDSALYLCASSPGTAGYGYTFGSGTRLTVV.

V usage is TRBV5-8 and J usage is TRBJ1-2; 10 bases line up with TRBD1. J was trimmed by 6 bases and V by 3 bases; bases with no gene match: 14. Germline lookup yields CDR1 SGHTS and CDR2 YDEGEE. The CDR3 loop spans 17 amino acids. Written as DNA, the CDR3 is TGTGCCAGCAGCTCCCCCCGGACAGGGGGGTTAGCGGATGGCTACACCTTC. This gives the protein CASSSPRTGGLADGYTF.

V usage is TRBV28 and J usage is TRBJ2-7; TRBD2 agrees at 8 bases. The CDR3 runs 15 residues. CDR1 is MDHEN, CDR2 SYDVKM, per germline. J gave up 1 base and V 6 bases, and 8 bases lay outside the gene matches. The CDR3 protein is CASSRERGSSYEQYF. In DNA, the CDR3 is TGTGCCAGCAGCCGAGAGCGGGGGTCTTCCTACGAGCAGTACTTC.

The rearrangement uses TRBV9 and TRBJ2-5; a weak D match, TRBD1 (6 bases). Germline CDR1 and CDR2: SGDLS and YYNGEE. This CDR3 is 14 amino acids long. Trimming took 4 bases from V and 1 from J, leaving 11 bases between them. CDR3 sequence: CASSSRTVQETQYF. Written as DNA, the CDR3 is TGTGCCAGCAGCTCCCGGACAGTCCAAGAGACCCAGTACTTC.

The DNA of the CDR3 is TGTGCCAGCAGCTTAGCCCAGGGTTCGGCACCCCTCCACTTT. Translating it yields CASSLAQGSAPLHF. V gene TRBV7-9 combines with J gene TRBJ1-6; D perhaps matches TRBD1 (5 bases). Per germline, CDR1 SEHNR and CDR2 FQNEAQ (reference sequence). The CDR3 totals 14 residues. V was trimmed by 0 bases and J by 11 bases, leaving 11 bases between them.

This chain connects TRBV28 to TRBJ1-5, with 8 bases matching TRBD1. After removal of 5 bases from V and 4 bases from J, the junction contained 10 bases not matched to a gene. Per the germline V gene, CDR1 is MDHEN and CDR2 is SYDVKM. The CDR3 runs to 16 residues. Here the CDR3 DNA reads TGTGCCAGCAGTCTTATCAGGGGGCAAAGGAATCAGCCCCAGCATTTT. This sequence encodes CASSLIRGQRNQPQHF.

The rearrangement joins TRBV9 to TRBJ2-7, with 12 bases lining up with TRBD2. V lost 0 bases, J lost 0 bases, and 4 bases stayed unmatched. CDR1 SGDLS and CDR2 YYNGEE come from the germline V gene. The CDR3 spans 17 residues. Here the CDR3 reads CASSVGTSGISSYEQYF. CDR3 nucleotide sequence: TGTGCCAGCAGCGTAGGGACTAGCGGGATTAGCTCCTACGAGCAGTACTTC.

The chain uses TRBV5-4 and TRBJ1-6, with TRBD1 matching over 7 bases. The germline V gene has CDR1 SGHNT and CDR2 YYREEE (reference sequence). CDR3 length: 17 amino acids. V lost 3 bases to trimming and J lost 8 bases; unmatched junction nucleotides: 14. In DNA form, the CDR3 reads TGTGCCAGCAGCTCCGGGAAAACAAGGGGGCAGGATTCACCCCTCCACTTT. This gives the protein CASSSGKTRGQDSPLHF.

This rearrangement joins TRBV5-4 to TRBJ2-1; 11 bases fit TRBD2. The CDR3 sequence is 19 residues long. J gave up 0 bases and V 1 base, and 9 bases lay outside the gene matches. Germline CDR1 and CDR2: SGHNT and YYREEE (reference sequence). CDR3: CASSLPGLAVYSSYNEQFF. The CDR3 DNA follows: TGTGCCAGCAGCTTGCCGGGACTAGCGGTTTATAGCTCCTACAATGAGCAGTTCTTC.

The chain combines TRBV6-5 with TRBJ2-1, with TRBD2 as a possible D gene (5 bases). V was clipped by 6 bases and J by 5 bases, with 14 bases between them. The CDR3 covers 14 residues. The germline CDR1 and CDR2 sequences are MNHEY and SVGAGI. The CDR3 DNA reads TGTGCCAGCAGAGCAAGGACTCGAGACAATGAGCAGTTCTTC. As protein: CASRARTRDNEQFF.

V is TRBV3-1 (or the pseudogene TRBV3-2) and J is TRBJ2-1; TRBD2 is a possible D gene (5 bases). This CDR3 is built from 15 residues. Between the trimmed V and J ends, which lost 0 bases and 7 bases, there was a span of 13 bases. The V gene's germline CDR1 is LGHDT and CDR2 YNNKEL (reference sequence). The CDR3 sequence is CASSQESGRVNEQFF. The CDR3 DNA reads TGTGCCAGCAGCCAAGAGTCTGGGCGGGTGAATGAGCAGTTCTTC.

The rearrangement joins TRBV27 to TRBJ2-1, with D perhaps TRBD2 (5 bases). CDR1 and CDR2 (germline): MNHEY, SMNVEV (reference sequence). The CDR3 loop spans 9 amino acids. Trimming removed 9 bases from V and 8 bases from J, with 5 bases in between. The CDR3 loop reads CAREDEQFF. For the CDR3, the DNA is TGTGCCAGGGAGGATGAGCAGTTCTTC.

CDR3 region: CASSLLRGQAYEQYF. The CDR3 coding sequence is TGTGCCAGCAGTTTATTAAGGGGTCAAGCCTACGAGCAGTACTTC. This rearrangement joins TRBV27 to TRBJ2-7, with D perhaps matching TRBD1 (5 bases). V shed 1 base and J shed 2 bases, with 12 bases lying between them. The V gene's germline CDR1 is MNHEY and CDR2 SMNVEV (reference sequence). The CDR3 has 15 amino acids.

A note on this clone: Distinct nucleotide sequences in the sample also encode this CDR3. CDR3 in DNA: TGTGCCAGCAGCTTGGAGAGGGCGAACACTGAAGCTTTCTTT. It yields the protein CASSLERANTEAFF. V gene TRBV5-4 combines with J gene TRBJ1-1; D is unresolved. CDR3 length: 14 amino acids. The germline V gene has CDR1 SGHNT and CDR2 YYREEE (reference sequence). The V and J ends lost 0 bases and 1 base respectively, with 7 bases between them.

The chain links TRBV5-1 to TRBJ2-1, with D perhaps TRBD1 (5 bases). The germline V gene has CDR1 SGHRS and CDR2 YFSETQ. This CDR3 is built from 17 residues. Trimming removed 4 bases at V and 9 bases at J, with 26 bases between. DNA of the CDR3: TGCGCCAGCAGCCCAAGAGGCAGGGCTGCGCAGGACGCTGAGCAGTTCTTC. Translated: CASSPRGRAAQDAEQFF.

This clone was counted once. The chain joins TRBV18 to TRBJ2-1; 7 nucleotides align to TRBD2. There are 15 residues in the CDR3. Germline V gives CDR1 KGHSH, CDR2 LQKENI. V lost 3 bases and J lost 6; bases outside the gene matches: 8. The CDR3 region has the DNA TGTGCCAGCTCACCTCGGCGGGGGACCGGCAATGAGCAGTTCTTC. It translates to CASSPRRGTGNEQFF. The entire variable domain, with the rest obtained from reference TRBV18 and TRBJ2-1, is as follows: NAGVMQNPRHLVRRRGQEARLRCSPMKGHSHVYWYRQLPEEGLKFMVYLQKENIIDESGMPKERFSAEFPKEGPSILRIQQVVRGDSAAYFCASSPRRGTGNEQFFGPGTRLTVL.

This chain joins TRBV5-1 and TRBJ2-1; TRBD2 matches 9 bases. V lost 1 base and J lost 8; bases outside the gene matches: 4. Germline CDR1 is SGHRS and CDR2 is YFSETQ. This CDR3 contains 14 residues. CDR3 region: CASSLWREGDEQFF. CDR3 DNA: TGCGCCAGCAGCTTGTGGCGGGAGGGCGATGAGCAGTTCTTC.

This clone was found once. The V call is TRBV14, the J call TRBJ2-7, with a tentative D call TRBD2 (5 bases). CDR1 and CDR2 from the germline V gene are SGHDN and FVKESK. The CDR3 runs 13 residues. Deletions cut 4 bases from V and 3 bases from J, with 10 bases between. This CDR3 is CASSRLDFYEQYF. Here the CDR3 DNA reads TGTGCCAGCAGCCGGTTGGACTTCTACGAGCAGTACTTC.

V is TRBV2 and J is TRBJ2-1, with 15 bases fitting TRBD2. The trim removed 10 bases at V and 7 bases at J, leaving 2 bases unmatched. Germline V CDR1 and CDR2: SNHLY, FYNNEI. The CDR3 totals 13 residues. The CDR3 reads CAIGTSGGNEQFF. CDR3 DNA sequence: TGTGCCATCGGGACTAGCGGGGGGAATGAGCAGTTCTTC. Full variable domain (remainder filled in from reference TRBV2 and TRBJ2-1): EPEVTQTPSHQVTQMGQEVILRCVPISNHLYFYWYRQILGQKVEFLVSFYNNEISEKSEIFDDQFSVERPDGSNFTLKIRSTKLEDSAMYFCAIGTSGGNEQFFGPGTRLTVL.

The CDR3: CATSDRSTGDEYF. The CDR3 DNA reads TGTGCCACCAGTGATCGATCTACAGGGGACGAGTACTTC. This chain links TRBV24-1 with TRBJ2-7; 7 nucleotides agree with TRBD1. V trimming: 3 bases; J trimming: 11 bases; junction bases outside the gene matches: 9. This CDR3 is built from 13 residues. Germline assignment: CDR1 KGHDR and CDR2 SFDVKD.

The chain combines TRBV28 with TRBJ1-1; 8 positions match TRBD1. With V trimmed by 4 bases and J by 0 bases, 4 bases remained unmatched. The CDR3 spans 15 residues. CDR1 is MDHEN and CDR2 is SYDVKM in the germline V gene. The CDR3 spells CASSSTGGLNTEAFF. As DNA, the CDR3 is TGTGCCAGCAGTTCCACAGGGGGTCTGAACACTGAAGCTTTCTTT.

The chain is built from TRBV15 and TRBJ1-5; no reliable D call. The CDR3 has 12 amino acids. V dropped 1 base and J dropped 8 bases, with 6 bases sitting between them. Germline loops: CDR1 LNHNV, CDR2 YYDKDF (reference sequence). CDR3 sequence reads: CATSRASEPQHF. The CDR3 coding sequence is TGTGCCACCAGCAGAGCCTCGGAGCCCCAGCATTTT.

The chain uses TRBV13 and TRBJ1-3; D may be TRBD1 (5 bases). Germline CDR1 is PRHDT and CDR2 is FYEKMQ (reference sequence). The CDR3 totals 15 residues. Deletions cut 6 bases from V and 4 bases from J, with 16 bases between. CDR3 loop: CASSSRPGRGNTIYF. In DNA, the CDR3 is TGTGCCAGCAGTTCACGCCCAGGGAGGGGAAACACCATATATTTT.

The chain uses TRBV5-1 and TRBJ2-5; 12 positions match TRBD2. The CDR3 covers 17 residues. Germline CDR1 SGHRS, CDR2 YFSETQ. J lost 2 bases, V lost 4 bases, and 9 bases had no gene match. DNA for the CDR3: TGCGCCAGCAGCCCCAGCGGGCTAGCGGGAGGGCAAGAGACCCAGTACTTC. Translation gives CASSPSGLAGGQETQYF.

The chain recombines TRBV5-1 with TRBJ2-1; 8 nucleotides line up with TRBD1. The CDR3 is 16 amino acids. Germline V lookup: CDR1 SGHRS, CDR2 YFSETQ. The junction had 7 bases not matched to a gene; V was cut back by 2 bases and J by 3 bases. The CDR3 loop reads CASSFLAGQVYNEQFF. DNA for the CDR3: TGCGCCAGCAGCTTTTTGGCGGGACAGGTCTACAATGAGCAGTTCTTC.

The chain has TRBV19 and TRBJ2-7; possible D gene TRBD2, 5 bases. The CDR3 totals 15 residues. Per germline, CDR1 LNHDA and CDR2 SQIVND (reference sequence). V was trimmed by 7 bases and J by 3 bases, leaving 19 bases between them. CDR3 residues: CASTRSGNGLYEQYF. CDR3 nucleotide sequence: TGTGCCAGTACTAGGTCCGGGAACGGCCTCTACGAGCAGTACTTC.

The rearrangement uses TRBV12-3 or TRBV12-4 and TRBJ1-2; D possibly corresponds to TRBD1 (5 bases). The V gene lost 6 bases and the J gene lost 10 bases, with 18 bases spanning the gap. CDR3 length: 13 residues. The CDR3 bases are TGTGCCAGCAGCTCCAGGGTAGGGGATGACTACACCTTC. Its protein product is CASSSRVGDDYTF.

The chain couples TRBV30 to TRBJ1-4, with 10 positions matching TRBD1. The CDR3 is 17 amino acids. V lost 1 base to trimming and J lost 1 base; unmatched junction nucleotides: 6. Germline V gives CDR1 GTSNPN, CDR2 SVGIG (reference sequence). The DNA of the CDR3 is TGTGCCTGGAGTGGGGGGACAGGGGATGGAACTAATGAAAAACTGTTTTTT. This codes for CAWSGGTGDGTNEKLFF.

The chain has TRBV19 and TRBJ2-3; perhaps TRBD2 as D (6 bases). The CDR3 totals 16 residues. The V end was cut by 5 bases, the J end by 0 bases, with 15 bases between. Germline loops: CDR1 LNHDA, CDR2 SQIVND (reference sequence). CDR3: CASSPVGRGSTDTQYF. The CDR3 bases are TGTGCCAGTAGTCCCGTGGGTCGGGGGAGCACAGATACGCAGTATTTT.

This clone has just a few counts. The V and J genes are TRBV5-6 and TRBJ1-3, with a possible D match to TRBD1 (5 bases). The V end lost 6 bases, the J end lost 0 bases, and 10 bases lay between the germline ends. Per germline, CDR1 SGHDT and CDR2 YYEEEE. CDR3 length: 14 amino acids. The CDR3 nucleotides are TGTGCCAGCACCTCGACAGCCTCTGGAAACACCATATATTTT. It translates to CASTSTASGNTIYF.